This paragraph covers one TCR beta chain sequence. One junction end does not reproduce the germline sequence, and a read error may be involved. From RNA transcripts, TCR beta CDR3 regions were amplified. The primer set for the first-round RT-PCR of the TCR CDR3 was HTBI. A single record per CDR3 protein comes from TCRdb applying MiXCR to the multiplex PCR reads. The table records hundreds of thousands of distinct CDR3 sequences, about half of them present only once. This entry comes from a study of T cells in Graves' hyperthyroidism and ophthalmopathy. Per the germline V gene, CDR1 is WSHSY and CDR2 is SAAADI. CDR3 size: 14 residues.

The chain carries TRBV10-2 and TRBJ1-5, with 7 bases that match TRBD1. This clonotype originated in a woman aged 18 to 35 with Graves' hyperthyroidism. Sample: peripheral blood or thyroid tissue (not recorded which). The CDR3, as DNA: TGTGCCTCCGGGACAGCATATAGCAATCAGCCCCAGCATTTT. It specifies CASGTAYSNQPQHF.